A selection of T cell receptor beta chains follows, all from one sample in a study of vaccination and CD4 T cells after COVID-19. MiXCR, run by TCRdb on the PCR reads, gives a single entry per CDR3 protein. This repertoire shows about 25,000 distinct CDR3 sequences, 36% found once; its top ten account for 3% to 4%. No antigens are known for them. This material consisted of CD4+ T cells from blood, cultured in vitro, taken about 7 months after SARS-CoV-2 vaccination. The receptors originated from a human donor who had recovered from COVID-19. Each CDR3 is given without its conserved first and last residue. Each record gives: J gene, V gene, CDR3 protein.

TRBJ1-4 | TRBV28 | ASSSAGTGVNEKLF
TRBJ2-3 | TRBV20-1 | SASFRGREPFTDTQY
TRBJ2-1 | TRBV6-4 | ASSDSYVAGEQF
TRBJ2-6 | TRBV5-8 | ASSLGNSGANVLT
TRBJ2-3 | TRBV12-3/TRBV12-4 | ASSTADTQY
TRBJ1-1 | TRBV7-2 | ASSFQGAEAF
TRBJ2-3 | TRBV28 | ASSFFRTDTQY
TRBJ2-3 | TRBV20-1 | SARDASGSGFGTDTQY
TRBJ2-7 | TRBV5-1 | ASSFRTMAYEQY
TRBJ1-6 | TRBV20-1 | SFRAASSYNSPLH
TRBJ1-5 | TRBV20-1 | SAREYKGQPQH
TRBJ2-3 | TRBV7-3 | ASSFSGDTQY
TRBJ2-3 | TRBV20-1 | SARDGSGSFDTQY
TRBJ2-5 | TRBV19 | ASSMGPLGGRQETQY
TRBJ2-1 | TRBV5-1 | ASSLGRGPASYNEQF
TRBJ2-5 | TRBV7-2 | ASSSQAGGLETQY
TRBJ1-1 | TRBV20-1 | SARKNTEAF
TRBJ1-2 | TRBV23-1 | ASSQSVRLHLYGYT
TRBJ2-7 | TRBV7-9 | ASSQADIPLEQY
TRBJ2-7 | TRBV7-9 | ASSRKTTGGVQY
TRBJ2-5 | TRBV12-3/TRBV12-4 | ASSTSDLKETQY
TRBJ2-7 | TRBV19 | ASANRGSWDEQY
TRBJ2-7 | TRBV10-3 | AISEWGQGAEEQY
TRBJ1-2 | TRBV5-6 | ASSLGRAYGYT
TRBJ2-1 | TRBV15 | ATSSSAASRYNEQF
TRBJ1-2 | TRBV4-1 | ASSDTGRLGANYGYT